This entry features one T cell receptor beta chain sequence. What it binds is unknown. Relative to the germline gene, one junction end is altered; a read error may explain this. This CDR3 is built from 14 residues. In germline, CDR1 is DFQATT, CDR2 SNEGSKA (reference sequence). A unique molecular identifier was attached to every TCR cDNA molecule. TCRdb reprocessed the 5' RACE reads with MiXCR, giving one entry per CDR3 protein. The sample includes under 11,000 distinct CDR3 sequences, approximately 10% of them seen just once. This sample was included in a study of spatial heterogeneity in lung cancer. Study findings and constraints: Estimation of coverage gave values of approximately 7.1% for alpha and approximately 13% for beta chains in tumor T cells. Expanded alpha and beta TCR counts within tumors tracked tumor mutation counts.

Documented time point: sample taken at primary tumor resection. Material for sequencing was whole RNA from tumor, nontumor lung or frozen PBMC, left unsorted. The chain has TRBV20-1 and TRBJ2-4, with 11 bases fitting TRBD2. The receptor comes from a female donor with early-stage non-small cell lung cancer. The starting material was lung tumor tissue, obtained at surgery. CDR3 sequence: CSARGTSGKNIQYF. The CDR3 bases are TGCAGTGCGAGAGGGACTAGCGGCAAAAACATTCAGTACTTC.